The sequence of this T cell receptor (beta chain) was determined in a study of T-cell memory formation after mild COVID-19 (dated by TCRdb to 2020 to 2022). Notes on the research overall: Most TCR sequence clusters were specific to one of the two donors. In a couple of donors, T-cell clones that expanded and contracted after mild COVID-19 were tracked by sequencing TCRalpha and TCRbeta repertoires over time. The cohort comprised two young, previously healthy adult volunteers, one female and one male.

Broad study findings and their caveats: Contracting CD4+ clones were found mainly in CM and EM memory subsets, while CD8+ clones were enriched in EMRA. Some responding clones were detected in pre-infection memory, suggesting pre-existing cross-reactive memory T cells joined the SARS-CoV-2 response. Balanced CD4/CD8 phenotypes were observed for clones contracting from day 15 to 85, whereas a bias towards CD4+ was observed for a second wave of clones expanding from day 15 to 37. SARS-CoV-2 specificity of the second-wave clones peaking on day 37 was not confirmed. The study covered only a couple of mild cases, and larger cohorts including severe cases with pre-infection samples were considered necessary.

In the case of this clonotype: Its antigen is currently not known. The sample holds no much larger clone one base away, and base qualities are not on file.

Ficoll-Paque density gradient centrifugation was used to isolate PBMCs. TCRdb names Illumina NovaSeq 6000 as the instrument used. TCRalpha and TCRbeta cDNA libraries were built by 5'RACE with constant-segment primers, adding sample barcodes and unique molecular identifiers. RNA was extracted from every sample with Trizol reagent. The libraries were amplified in two PCR steps, and the second step added a second sample barcode and Illumina TruSeq adapters. Libraries were sequenced on an Illumina NovaSeq with 2 x 150 bp paired-end reads. The original methods were these. With migec v1.2.7, reads were demultiplexed and then collapsed into UMI-guided consensus sequences. Using mixcr v2.1.11, UMI consensuses were aligned to TRA and TRB V and J templates and then assembled into clonotypes. A clonotype was counted as expanded or contracted only when both edgeR and NoisET called the clonotype significant, with the noise models trained on biological replicates. edgeR calls used a false discovery rate-adjusted p below 0.01 and a log2 fold-change threshold of 1. PCA with hierarchical clustering of max-normalized trajectories of the 1000 most abundant clonotypes was used as exploratory dynamics analysis. Separately sequenced CD4+ and CD8+ repertoires were used to assign a CD4 or CD8 phenotype to each responding clone. TCRdb ran its own pipeline on the public reads, namely fastp trimming at Q25 and MiXCR clone calling, and kept in-frame beta chains. Each entry is one CDR3 protein sequence, shown with its most common DNA and genes. These V and J calls rely on TCRdb rather than the paper's analysis. The sample has 110,000 to 150,000 distinct CDR3 sequences on record, about 14% of them singletons. The ten biggest clones cover about 26% of the sample.

The CDR3 sequence holds 14 residues, the cysteine and phenylalanine included. The read is trimmed to its CDR3 DNA, 42 bases read in frame from base 1. The trim is 7 bases for V and 2 bases for J, with a gap of 15 bases between the germline ends. Reading the germline V gene gives CDR1 SGHVS and CDR2 FNYEAQ. The TCR sequence derives from an adult woman who had mild COVID-19 (a few samples of this study predate the infection). The sample titles of this study are shuffled in the database, so cell type and time point are left out; the donor was told from shared clones. This chain is built from TRBV7-6 and TRBJ2-7, with no D gene named confidently. Sample: PBMCs or a T cell subset sorted from them (not recorded which). The CDR3 protein sequence reads: CASTTPGLTYEQYF. The DNA sequence is TGTGCCAGCACCACCCCCGGTTTAACCTACGAGCAGTACTTC.